A selection of T cell receptor beta chains follows, all from one sample in a study of CD4 T cells in relation to SARS-CoV-2 and coronaviruses. This table comes from immunoSEQ multiplex PCR, and its TCRdb copy is limited to in-frame clones, with some not included. The sample carries around 65,000 clones, about 87% recorded once. The sample taken for sequencing was memory CD4+ T cells from PBMCs. Source of these receptors: a human donor in good health. The conserved cysteine and the conserved F or W are not part of the CDR3 here. The order of the fields is V gene, J gene, clone size, CDR3 protein. Not all rows give a size; the values are once, few, many and, for expanded clones, a class.

v_call: TRBV9
j_call: TRBJ2-1
clone_size: -
cdr3_aa: ASSETGDSYNEQF

v_call: TRBV7-6
j_call: TRBJ2-1
clone_size: -
cdr3_aa: ASSPGTGAYNEQF

v_call: TRBV28
j_call: TRBJ2-3
clone_size: -
cdr3_aa: ASRGGSTDTQY

v_call: TRBV29-1
j_call: TRBJ1-5
clone_size: few
cdr3_aa: SVLGQHNQPQH

v_call: TRBV5-4
j_call: TRBJ2-6
clone_size: -
cdr3_aa: ASTLDPFSGANVLT

v_call: TRBV3-1/TRBV3-2
j_call: TRBJ2-3
clone_size: once
cdr3_aa: ASSQGDEQY

v_call: TRBV19
j_call: TRBJ1-3
clone_size: once
cdr3_aa: ASSSGRAGWDTIY

v_call: TRBV28
j_call: TRBJ1-1
clone_size: -
cdr3_aa: ASSAPGANTEAF

v_call: TRBV25-1
j_call: TRBJ1-2
clone_size: -
cdr3_aa: ASSLTAGITNYGYT

v_call: TRBV5-1
j_call: TRBJ1-4
clone_size: -
cdr3_aa: ASSWGTGYEKLF

v_call: TRBV30
j_call: TRBJ2-5
clone_size: -
cdr3_aa: AWSRAGLETQY

v_call: TRBV5-1
j_call: TRBJ2-2
clone_size: few
cdr3_aa: ASEATGTNTGELF

v_call: TRBV3-1/TRBV3-2
j_call: TRBJ2-3
clone_size: -
cdr3_aa: ALIQAGGNPDTQY

v_call: TRBV7-2
j_call: TRBJ2-6
clone_size: few
cdr3_aa: ASSSQVFSGANVLT

v_call: TRBV28
j_call: TRBJ2-1
clone_size: once
cdr3_aa: ASSLRGEWNEQF

v_call: TRBV5-1
j_call: TRBJ2-1
clone_size: -
cdr3_aa: ASSPIPGTSDRNEQF

v_call: TRBV13
j_call: TRBJ2-3
clone_size: -
cdr3_aa: ASSPQLLAGGSTDTQY

v_call: TRBV5-1
j_call: TRBJ2-7
clone_size: -
cdr3_aa: ASKLGGGTSGYEQY

v_call: TRBV24-1
j_call: TRBJ1-1
clone_size: -
cdr3_aa: ATSDTRQGNTEAF

v_call: TRBV12-3/TRBV12-4
j_call: TRBJ2-3
clone_size: -
cdr3_aa: ASRQGAADTQY

v_call: TRBV7-2
j_call: TRBJ2-5
clone_size: -
cdr3_aa: ASSYYSGGEETQY

v_call: TRBV5-1
j_call: TRBJ2-1
clone_size: -
cdr3_aa: ASSSYDYNEQF

v_call: TRBV5-4
j_call: TRBJ2-1
clone_size: -
cdr3_aa: ASSQDGLSYNEQF

v_call: TRBV15
j_call: TRBJ2-7
clone_size: -
cdr3_aa: ATSRGGTEHEQY

v_call: TRBV7-9
j_call: TRBJ1-1
clone_size: -
cdr3_aa: ASSPQYTEAF

v_call: TRBV28
j_call: TRBJ1-1
clone_size: -
cdr3_aa: ASSFNDRGNTEAF

v_call: TRBV11-3
j_call: TRBJ1-2
clone_size: -
cdr3_aa: ASTLSGNYGYT

v_call: TRBV29-1
j_call: TRBJ2-3
clone_size: -
cdr3_aa: SVGRLGATDTQY

v_call: TRBV25-1
j_call: TRBJ1-3
clone_size: -
cdr3_aa: ASSVGQAGNTIY

v_call: TRBV9
j_call: TRBJ2-1
clone_size: -
cdr3_aa: ASGTSGRRVEAEQF

v_call: TRBV5-1
j_call: TRBJ2-5
clone_size: -
cdr3_aa: ASSLTGTGILGETQY

v_call: TRBV5-5
j_call: TRBJ2-2
clone_size: -
cdr3_aa: ASSLKDYANTGELF

v_call: TRBV19
j_call: TRBJ2-1
clone_size: -
cdr3_aa: ASSAAFGFYNEQF

v_call: TRBV24-1
j_call: TRBJ1-5
clone_size: -
cdr3_aa: ATSDYDNQPQH

v_call: TRBV9
j_call: TRBJ1-2
clone_size: once
cdr3_aa: ASSAVPGSYGYT

v_call: TRBV7-3
j_call: TRBJ2-3
clone_size: -
cdr3_aa: ASSLTQAGGPDTQY

v_call: TRBV12-5
j_call: TRBJ1-1
clone_size: -
cdr3_aa: ASGLTGGVGVRNTEAF

v_call: TRBV3-1/TRBV3-2
j_call: TRBJ2-7
clone_size: -
cdr3_aa: ASSQLDEQY

v_call: TRBV19
j_call: TRBJ2-7
clone_size: -
cdr3_aa: ASSRDSTGAGYEQY

v_call: TRBV2
j_call: TRBJ2-2
clone_size: -
cdr3_aa: ASTTGQGGTGELF

v_call: TRBV10-3
j_call: TRBJ2-7
clone_size: -
cdr3_aa: AIGIGYEQY

v_call: TRBV6-6
j_call: TRBJ2-7
clone_size: -
cdr3_aa: ASSWKQGAWYYEQY

v_call: TRBV9
j_call: TRBJ2-1
clone_size: -
cdr3_aa: ASSVEASRNEQF

v_call: TRBV6-5
j_call: TRBJ2-7
clone_size: -
cdr3_aa: ASRRTETYEQY

v_call: TRBV28
j_call: TRBJ2-6
clone_size: -
cdr3_aa: ASTFRGAGANVLT

v_call: TRBV5-4
j_call: TRBJ1-2
clone_size: -
cdr3_aa: ASSPGGGDSYYGYT

v_call: TRBV5-1
j_call: TRBJ2-7
clone_size: -
cdr3_aa: ASTPTGSSYEQY

v_call: TRBV6-6
j_call: TRBJ2-4
clone_size: -
cdr3_aa: ASRISLAKNIQY

v_call: TRBV5-4
j_call: TRBJ2-3
clone_size: -
cdr3_aa: ASSSGRGADTQY

v_call: TRBV20-1
j_call: TRBJ1-1
clone_size: once
cdr3_aa: SAPDEGRAF

v_call: TRBV4-3
j_call: TRBJ2-1
clone_size: -
cdr3_aa: ASSQAAGGYNEQF

v_call: TRBV7-9
j_call: TRBJ1-4
clone_size: -
cdr3_aa: ASSLQGTEKLF

v_call: TRBV10-1
j_call: TRBJ1-6
clone_size: few
cdr3_aa: ASSESRGNSPLH

v_call: TRBV4-1
j_call: TRBJ2-5
clone_size: -
cdr3_aa: ASSQEVSSGGGQETQY

v_call: TRBV6-2/TRBV6-3
j_call: TRBJ1-1
clone_size: -
cdr3_aa: ASSYEPRAGNTEAF

v_call: TRBV5-1
j_call: TRBJ2-7
clone_size: -
cdr3_aa: ASSAATGGEQY

v_call: TRBV2
j_call: TRBJ2-4
clone_size: -
cdr3_aa: ASSGIAAGNIQY